The T cell receptor beta chain under discussion was sequenced for a study of radiation and T cells in renal cell carcinoma. Study at large: Nephrectomy followed 15 Gy stereotactic body radiation by 4 weeks.

A word on this clone: Its antigen is not known.

Trimming took off 4 bases at V and 1 base at J, with 11 bases between the two ends. Looked up from germline, CDR1 is SGHRS and CDR2 is YFSETQ. The CDR3 is 14 residues long. Specified time point: blood 2 weeks post-SBRT. Treatment noted: 15 Gy SBRT to primary tumor, nephrectomy 4 weeks later. This table comes from immunoSEQ multiplex PCR, and its TCRdb copy is limited to in-frame clones, with some not included. The sample includes roughly 130,000 clones, approximately 75% of them seen just once. Study results and limitations: Top tumor clonotypes rose in blood 2 weeks post-radiation, then contracted.

Specimen: blood, collected from a patient whose treatment included radiotherapy and nephrectomy. The genes are TRBV5-1 and TRBJ1-2; perhaps TRBD1 as D (5 bases). The clonotype was recovered from a woman aged 55-75 years with renal cell carcinoma. The CDR3 nucleotides are TGCGCCAGCAGCGTGTCCGGGGGTAACTATGGCTACACCTTC. Its protein product is CASSVSGGNYGYTF.